What follows describes a single TCR beta chain. Antigen unknown. This sample was taken from a study of blood T cells in healthy people across ages. Study-wide findings and caveats: A strong correlation was found between TCR beta diversity and the percentage of naive T cells. Donor CMV status was unknown, possibly confounding expanded clonotype changes.

This CDR3 contains 16 residues. The junction had 15 bases not matched to a gene; V was cut back by 0 bases and J by 11 bases. Germline loops: CDR1 MGHRA, CDR2 YSYEKL. Then a second PCR, running about 7 to 11 cycles, was carried out with a sample-barcoded 5' primer and a J-beta primer mix. Researchers report that a template-switch adaptor with 12 random nucleotides tagged each cDNA molecule. TCRdb independently ran MiXCR on the 5' RACE reads; one entry per CDR3 protein. The repertoire holds hundreds of thousands of distinct CDR3 sequences, with approximately 48% as singletons. The rearrangement links TRBV4-1 to TRBJ2-5, with TRBD2 identical over 7 bases. This receptor was obtained from a man aged 55-75 years in good health. Input material: blood. CDR3 nucleotide sequence: TGCGCCAGCAGCCAAGATGATCGAGCGGGAAACAATGAGCAGTACTTC. It translates to CASSQDDRAGNNEQYF.